The rows below give T cell receptor beta chains drawn from one sample of a study of blood T cells in healthy people across ages. MiXCR, applied by TCRdb to the 5' RACE reads, yields one record per CDR3 protein. This sample has about 1.8 million distinct CDR3 sequences, with approximately 50% found just once. The sequenced sample consisted of blood. The receptors originated from a woman between 40 and 50 years old in good health. Each CDR3 is given with its conserved first and last residue. Each record gives: clone size, V gene, D gene, J gene, CDR3 DNA, CDR3 protein. The D gene is left open where the match is weak. The listing skips clone size in some rows; elsewhere it reads once, few, many or a size class.

>.|TRBV9|.|TRBJ2-7
TGTGCCAGCAGCGTAGGTCGGGCCGGCGAGCAGTACTTC
CASSVGRAGEQYF
>.|TRBV7-2|TRBD2|TRBJ2-5
TGTGCCAGCAGCTTAGTAGTCGGTCTAGCGGGGGGGCTCCAAGAGACCCAGTACTTC
CASSLVVGLAGGLQETQYF
>.|TRBV24-1|TRBD1|TRBJ2-4
TGTGCCACCAGTGATGCCGGGACAGGGAATCTAGCCAAAAACATTCAGTACTTC
CATSDAGTGNLAKNIQYF
>.|TRBV19|.|TRBJ1-2
TGTGCCAGTAGTAGGAGGACAGATCGCTATGGCTACACCTTC
CASSRRTDRYGYTF
>.|TRBV27|.|TRBJ2-3
TGTGCCAGCAGCCCGACCCGATTGCGCACAGATACGCAGTATTTT
CASSPTRLRTDTQYF
>few|TRBV7-2|TRBD2|TRBJ2-4
TGTGCCAGCAGCAAGGGCGGGGGGAGAGCCAAAAACATTCAGTACTTC
CASSKGGGRAKNIQYF
>.|TRBV20-1|TRBD1|TRBJ1-2
TGCAGTGCTAGAGACCCAGGACAGGACAACTATGGCTACACCTTC
CSARDPGQDNYGYTF
>.|TRBV7-2|.|TRBJ2-5
TGTGCCAGCAACCAGTGGCAATTCCAAGAGACCCAGTACTTC
CASNQWQFQETQYF
>.|TRBV6-5|TRBD2|TRBJ2-3
TGTGCCAGCAGTTACGTCTCTAGCGGGGGTCAAGGGGCAGATACGCAGTATTTT
CASSYVSSGGQGADTQYF
>.|TRBV7-2|.|TRBJ2-1
TGTGCCAGCAGCTTGTCGGGGGCTTACGAGCAGTTCTTC
CASSLSGAYEQFF
>.|TRBV7-6|TRBD1|TRBJ2-6
TGTGCCAGCAGCTTAGTAGCCGGGACAGGGGGCTCCGGGGCCAACGTCCTGACTTTC
CASSLVAGTGGSGANVLTF
>.|TRBV4-1|TRBD1|TRBJ1-2
TGCGCCAGCAGCCGCATTGTGGACAGGTTTACGGATGGCTACACCTTC
CASSRIVDRFTDGYTF
>once|TRBV28|.|TRBJ2-1
TGTGCCAGCAGTTTATTACGGGTTGGGCATGAGCAGTTCTTC
CASSLLRVGHEQFF
>.|TRBV12-3/TRBV12-4|.|TRBJ1-2
TGTGCCAGCAGTCCTGACAGCCCCCCAGTATATGGCTACACCTTC
CASSPDSPPVYGYTF
>.|TRBV6-1|.|TRBJ2-1
TGTGCCAGCAGTGAAGACAGGGATTTGGCTGAGCAGTTCTTC
CASSEDRDLAEQFF
>.|TRBV6-6|.|TRBJ1-4
TGTGCCAGCAGTGCCAATGAAAAACTGTTTTTT
CASSANEKLFF
>.|TRBV27|.|TRBJ1-2
TGTGCCAGCGCCCAGGGTGGGGCAGGGGCGATCTATGGCTACACCTTC
CASAQGGAGAIYGYTF
>few|TRBV4-3|.|TRBJ2-7
TGCGCCAGCAGCCAAGAAGGAGGGATTGCCTACGAGCAGTACTTC
CASSQEGGIAYEQYF
>.|TRBV20-1|.|TRBJ1-2
TGCAGTGCCCCCAACTATGGCTACACCTTC
CSAPNYGYTF
>.|TRBV20-1|.|TRBJ1-5
TGCAGTGCTAGAGTGGGAGGGGTCGGCCAGCCCCAGCATTTT
CSARVGGVGQPQHF
>.|TRBV3-1|.|TRBJ2-1
TGTGCCAGCAGCCAAGGTCGGCGCGGATTGAACAATGAGCAGTTCTTC
CASSQGRRGLNNEQFF
>.|TRBV4-3|.|TRBJ2-5
TGCGCCAGCAGCCAAGGGCTGACAGAGCTTGAGACCCAGTACTTC
CASSQGLTELETQYF
>.|TRBV6-5|TRBD1|TRBJ1-2
TGTGCCAGCAGCACGACAGGGGGAGAAGGCTACACCTTC
CASSTTGGEGYTF
>.|TRBV7-9|TRBD1|TRBJ2-3
TGTGCCAGCAGCAACCAGGGGGCAGGAGATACGCAGTATTTT
CASSNQGAGDTQYF
>.|TRBV18|TRBD2|TRBJ2-1
TGTGCCAGCTCATCGGGACTAGCGGGGGGGATCTCCTACAATGAGCAGTTCTTC
CASSSGLAGGISYNEQFF
>few|TRBV9|.|TRBJ2-1
TGTGCCAGCAGCGTAGTAAAACAGTCAGGGCTCAGCTCCTACAATGAGCAGTTCTTC
CASSVVKQSGLSSYNEQFF
>.|TRBV3-1|.|TRBJ1-2
TGTGCCAGCAGCCGCGGGACTTCTGTCTATGGCTACACCTTC
CASSRGTSVYGYTF
>.|TRBV20-1|.|TRBJ1-5
TGCAGTGCTAGGCGCACAGGTTATCAGCCCCAGCATTTT
CSARRTGYQPQHF
>.|TRBV2|.|TRBJ2-6
TGTGCCACCTACCGACGGGGCCCCTCTGGGGCCAACGTCCTGACTTTC
CATYRRGPSGANVLTF
>.|TRBV7-2|TRBD2|TRBJ2-7
TGTGCCAGCAGCTTAGCGGGAGCGGGGGGGTACTACGAGCAGTACTTC
CASSLAGAGGYYEQYF
>few|TRBV4-3|.|TRBJ2-4
TGCGCCAGCAGCCAGACGTGGGACGAAAAAAACATTCAGTACTTC
CASSQTWDEKNIQYF
>.|TRBV4-3|.|TRBJ2-3
TGCGCCAGCAGCCAGAAGTCCTCCGGGACTTTCACCTCCACAGATACGCAGTATTTT
CASSQKSSGTFTSTDTQYF
>many|TRBV5-1|.|TRBJ2-3
TGTGCCAGCAGCTTAGAGGGAGGCACAGATACGCAGTATTTT
CASSLEGGTDTQYF
>.|TRBV2|TRBD1|TRBJ2-3
TGTGCCAGCAGGGCCTTAGGACAGGGCACAGATACGCAGTATTTT
CASRALGQGTDTQYF
>.|TRBV7-2|TRBD2|TRBJ2-3
TGTGCCAGCAGCCTCCAGCTGACTAGCGGGAGCACAGATACGCAGTATTTT
CASSLQLTSGSTDTQYF
>.|TRBV4-1|TRBD1|TRBJ2-7
TGCGCCAGCAGCCAATTGGGGACAGGGACCTCCTACGAGCAGTACTTC
CASSQLGTGTSYEQYF
>.|TRBV19|TRBD1|TRBJ2-1
TGTGCCAGTAGAGATGGGACAGGGAACAATGAGCAGTTCTTC
CASRDGTGNNEQFF
>.|TRBV20-1|TRBD1|TRBJ1-4
TGCAGTGCTAAAGCCGGGACAGAACAAAATGAAAAACTGTTTTTT
CSAKAGTEQNEKLFF
>few|TRBV4-3|TRBD1|TRBJ1-6
TGCGCCAGCAGCCCCGGGACAGGGACTTCACCCCTCCACTTT
CASSPGTGTSPLHF
>.|TRBV6-5|TRBD2|TRBJ2-5
TGTGCCAGCAGTTACTCAGGACTAGCGGGGGGGTACCAAGAGACCCAGTACTTC
CASSYSGLAGGYQETQYF
>.|TRBV18|TRBD1|TRBJ1-4
TGTGCCAGCTCACCCCAACGGGACAGGGGAAACGAAAAACTGTTTTTT
CASSPQRDRGNEKLFF
>.|TRBV5-1|.|TRBJ2-5
TGCGCCAGCAGAACCCCGGGACGGCGCCAAGAGACCCAGTACTTC
CASRTPGRRQETQYF
>.|TRBV6-5|.|TRBJ1-2
TGTGCCAGCAGACCGGGACGGGACATTTATAACTATGGCTACACCTTC
CASRPGRDIYNYGYTF
>.|TRBV9|.|TRBJ2-3
TGTGCCAGCAGGGTCCTCACAGATACGCAGTATTTT
CASRVLTDTQYF
>.|TRBV4-3|.|TRBJ2-1
TGCGCCAGCAGCCAAGATCTGTACAGCTCCTACAATGAGCAGTTCTTC
CASSQDLYSSYNEQFF
>.|TRBV7-3|.|TRBJ1-5
TGTGCCAGCAGCCCCCTGGATGTTGAACTTCATCAGCCCCAGCATTTT
CASSPLDVELHQPQHF
>few|TRBV15|TRBD1|TRBJ1-2
TGTGCCACCAGCACGCTCGACAGGGAGGGCTACACCTTC
CATSTLDREGYTF
>.|TRBV7-9|.|TRBJ2-7
TGTTCCAGCAGCCCCCTAGGGAATGTGCAGTACTTC
CSSSPLGNVQYF
>.|TRBV20-1|TRBD2|TRBJ2-5
TGCACTCGGTGGGGGGGTTCCTACGAACAGTACTTC
CTRWGGSYEQYF
>once|TRBV5-1|.|TRBJ2-5
TGCGCCAGCAGCCTGAGGCCAGCCCAACAAGAGACCCAGTACTTC
CASSLRPAQQETQYF
>few|TRBV6-6|TRBD1|TRBJ2-5
TGTGCCAGCAGTTACCTTGGGACAGGGAGAGAGACCCAGTACTTC
CASSYLGTGRETQYF
>.|TRBV5-1|.|TRBJ1-2
TGCGCCAGCAGCCCCCGGGGGGCCGACTATGGCTACACCTTC
CASSPRGADYGYTF
>.|TRBV29-1|.|TRBJ2-7
TGCAGCGTTGGAGTGCGGACCGCCTACGAGCAGTACTTC
CSVGVRTAYEQYF